This TCR beta chain came from a study of control samples from healthy donors and cancer patients. Libraries were prepared by immunoSEQ multiplex PCR; TCRdb keeps only in-frame clonotypes and omits some of them. This sample has under 150,000 clones; 75% to 90% occur once, and the top ten carry around 10%. Source material: blood. The clonotype comes from a young woman in good health.

The CDR3 loop is CASFSDRIYEQYF. Written as DNA, the CDR3 is TGTGCCAGCTTTTCGGACAGGATCTACGAGCAGTACTTC. This chain uses TRBV2 with TRBJ2-7, with 7 nucleotides matching TRBD1. The CDR3 has 13 residues. CDR1 is SNHLY, CDR2 FYNNEI, per germline. V shed 8 bases, J shed 3 bases, and the junction held 7 bases outside the gene matches.